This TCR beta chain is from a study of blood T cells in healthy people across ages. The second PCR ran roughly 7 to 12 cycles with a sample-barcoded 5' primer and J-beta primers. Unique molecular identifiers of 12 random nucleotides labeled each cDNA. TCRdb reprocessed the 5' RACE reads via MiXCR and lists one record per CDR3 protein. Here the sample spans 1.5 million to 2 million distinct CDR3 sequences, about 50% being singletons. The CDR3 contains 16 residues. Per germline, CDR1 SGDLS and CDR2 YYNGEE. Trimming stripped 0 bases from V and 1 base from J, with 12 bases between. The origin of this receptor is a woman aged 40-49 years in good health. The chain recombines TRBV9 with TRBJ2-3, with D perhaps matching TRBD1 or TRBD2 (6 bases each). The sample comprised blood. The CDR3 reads CASSVDGRGGTDTQYF. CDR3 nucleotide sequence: TGTGCCAGCAGCGTAGACGGAAGGGGGGGCACAGATACGCAGTATTTT. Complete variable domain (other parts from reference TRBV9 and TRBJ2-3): DSGVTQTPKHLITATGQRVTLRCSPRSGDLSVYWYQQSLDQGLQFLIQYYNGEERAKGNILERFSAQQFPDLHSELNLSSLELGDSALYFCASSVDGRGGTDTQYFGPGTRLTVL.